Listed below are T cell receptor beta chains from one sample, sequenced in a study of blood T cells in healthy people across ages. TCRdb called the 5' RACE reads again in MiXCR, with one record for every CDR3 protein. The table has about 800,000 distinct CDR3 sequences, roughly 25% seen once. The same data also went into a second study, on T cells of mothers and their children.

Sequencing was carried out using blood. All receptors come from a boy aged 5-17 years in good health. The CDR3 runs from the conserved cysteine through the conserved F or W. A D gene is named only where the DNA matches it firmly. A row's size may be missing; if present it is once, few, many or a size class.

v_call: TRBV6-1
d_call: -
j_call: TRBJ2-4
clone_size: few
cdr3_length: 14
cdr3_aa: CASSENLAKNIQYF
cdr3_nt: TGTGCCAGCAGTGAGAATCTAGCCAAAAACATTCAGTACTTC

v_call: TRBV18
d_call: TRBD2
j_call: TRBJ2-1
clone_size: -
cdr3_length: 16
cdr3_aa: CASSPTASGAVDEQFF
cdr3_nt: TGTGCCAGCTCACCAACCGCTAGCGGGGCGGTGGATGAGCAGTTCTTC

v_call: TRBV4-3
d_call: -
j_call: TRBJ2-6
clone_size: -
cdr3_length: 16
cdr3_aa: CASSQETGGGANVLTF
cdr3_nt: TGCGCCAGCAGCCAAGAGACAGGCGGCGGGGCCAACGTCCTGACTTTC

v_call: TRBV6-5
d_call: TRBD1
j_call: TRBJ1-2
clone_size: few
cdr3_length: 14
cdr3_aa: CASSLGPGQGRYTF
cdr3_nt: TGTGCCAGCAGTTTAGGACCCGGACAGGGGCGCTACACCTTC

v_call: TRBV5-1
d_call: -
j_call: TRBJ2-7
clone_size: few
cdr3_length: 15
cdr3_aa: CASSSLRKNAYEQYF
cdr3_nt: TGCGCCAGCAGCTCTCTACGAAAAAACGCCTACGAGCAGTACTTC

v_call: TRBV14
d_call: -
j_call: TRBJ2-5
clone_size: few
cdr3_length: 16
cdr3_aa: CASSSREETGFLTQYF
cdr3_nt: TGTGCCAGCAGCTCCCGAGAGGAAACAGGCTTTCTGACCCAGTACTTC

v_call: TRBV4-3
d_call: -
j_call: TRBJ2-3
clone_size: -
cdr3_length: 18
cdr3_aa: CASSQAVRPRDGTDTQYF
cdr3_nt: TGCGCCAGCAGCCAAGCGGTGAGGCCCCGGGACGGCACAGATACGCAGTATTTT

v_call: TRBV20-1
d_call: TRBD1
j_call: TRBJ2-1
clone_size: -
cdr3_length: 19
cdr3_aa: CSASRQGQGVVSLYNEQFF
cdr3_nt: TGCAGTGCTAGCAGACAGGGACAGGGGGTTGTCTCCCTCTACAATGAGCAGTTCTTC

v_call: TRBV20-1
d_call: -
j_call: TRBJ2-7
clone_size: -
cdr3_length: 15
cdr3_aa: CSARGRDSTSYEQYF
cdr3_nt: TGCAGTGCTAGGGGCCGGGACTCCACCTCCTACGAGCAGTACTTC

v_call: TRBV7-8
d_call: -
j_call: TRBJ2-7
clone_size: -
cdr3_length: 16
cdr3_aa: CASSFRPGGTFNEQYF
cdr3_nt: TGTGCCAGCAGCTTCCGTCCCGGAGGGACATTCAACGAGCAGTACTTC

v_call: TRBV28
d_call: -
j_call: TRBJ2-4
clone_size: -
cdr3_length: 16
cdr3_aa: CASSSGQILAKNIQYF
cdr3_nt: TGTGCCAGCAGTTCCGGCCAGATTCTAGCCAAAAACATTCAGTACTTC

v_call: TRBV28
d_call: -
j_call: TRBJ1-5
clone_size: few
cdr3_length: 16
cdr3_aa: CASSFRKGGGNQPQHF
cdr3_nt: TGTGCCAGCAGTTTCCGTAAGGGGGGTGGCAATCAGCCCCAGCATTTT

v_call: TRBV7-9
d_call: -
j_call: TRBJ2-2
clone_size: few
cdr3_length: 16
cdr3_aa: CASSQKGRPNTGELFF
cdr3_nt: TGTGCCAGCAGCCAGAAGGGGAGGCCGAACACCGGGGAGCTGTTTTTT

v_call: TRBV7-2
d_call: -
j_call: TRBJ2-7
clone_size: -
cdr3_length: 14
cdr3_aa: CASSVPQNSYEQYF
cdr3_nt: TGTGCCAGCAGCGTCCCCCAAAACTCCTACGAGCAGTACTTC

v_call: TRBV7-2
d_call: -
j_call: TRBJ2-3
clone_size: -
cdr3_length: 14
cdr3_aa: CASSPYLATDTQYF
cdr3_nt: TGTGCCAGCAGCCCCTACCTTGCCACAGATACGCAGTATTTT

v_call: TRBV12-3/TRBV12-4
d_call: -
j_call: TRBJ1-5
clone_size: -
cdr3_length: 16
cdr3_aa: CASTRGDTNSNQPQHF
cdr3_nt: TGTGCCAGCACCCGGGGGGACACCAATAGCAATCAGCCCCAGCATTTT

v_call: TRBV29-1
d_call: TRBD2
j_call: TRBJ2-5
clone_size: -
cdr3_length: 13
cdr3_aa: CSVAGTSGRPAYF
cdr3_nt: TGCAGCGTAGCCGGGACTAGCGGGCGCCCAGCTTACTTC

v_call: TRBV9
d_call: -
j_call: TRBJ2-2
clone_size: -
cdr3_length: 16
cdr3_aa: CASSVDPGVNTGELFF
cdr3_nt: TGTGCCAGCAGCGTAGATCCAGGGGTCAACACCGGGGAGCTGTTTTTT

v_call: TRBV20-1
d_call: TRBD1
j_call: TRBJ1-3
clone_size: -
cdr3_length: 16
cdr3_aa: CAGQGGPNSGGNTIYF
cdr3_nt: TGCGCGGGACAGGGGGGCCCTAATTCTGGTGGAAACACCATATATTTT

v_call: TRBV6-2/TRBV6-3
d_call: -
j_call: TRBJ1-6
clone_size: few
cdr3_length: 15
cdr3_aa: CASSYSFGSSSPLHF
cdr3_nt: TGTGCCAGCAGTTACTCGTTCGGCAGTTCTTCACCCCTCCACTTT

v_call: TRBV9
d_call: TRBD1
j_call: TRBJ1-6
clone_size: -
cdr3_length: 15
cdr3_aa: CASSPPGQYNSPLHF
cdr3_nt: TGTGCCAGCAGCCCTCCGGGACAGTATAATTCACCCCTCCACTTT

v_call: TRBV7-3
d_call: -
j_call: TRBJ2-1
clone_size: -
cdr3_length: 15
cdr3_aa: CASSQGVNRNNEQFF
cdr3_nt: TGTGCCAGCAGCCAAGGTGTAAACAGGAACAATGAGCAGTTCTTC

v_call: TRBV28
d_call: TRBD1
j_call: TRBJ2-2
clone_size: -
cdr3_length: 18
cdr3_aa: CASSSLVGQGANTGELFF
cdr3_nt: TGTGCCAGCAGTTCCCTTGTCGGACAGGGAGCGAACACCGGGGAGCTGTTTTTT

v_call: TRBV29-1
d_call: -
j_call: TRBJ2-5
clone_size: -
cdr3_length: 13
cdr3_aa: CSGDRPIQETQYF
cdr3_nt: TGCAGCGGAGACAGGCCTATCCAAGAGACCCAGTACTTC

v_call: TRBV20-1
d_call: TRBD2
j_call: TRBJ2-7
clone_size: -
cdr3_length: 15
cdr3_aa: CSAGISGSTSYEQYF
cdr3_nt: TGCAGTGCTGGGATTAGCGGGAGCACATCCTACGAGCAGTACTTC

v_call: TRBV24-1
d_call: TRBD1
j_call: TRBJ2-7
clone_size: few
cdr3_length: 16
cdr3_aa: CATSDLSRTGSYEQYF
cdr3_nt: TGTGCCACCAGTGACCTGTCAAGGACAGGTTCCTACGAGCAGTACTTC

v_call: TRBV7-2
d_call: -
j_call: TRBJ1-5
clone_size: few
cdr3_length: 15
cdr3_aa: CASSLVWGQDQPQHF
cdr3_nt: TGTGCCAGCAGCTTAGTGTGGGGGCAGGATCAGCCCCAGCATTTT

v_call: TRBV7-3
d_call: -
j_call: TRBJ2-3
clone_size: many
cdr3_length: 13
cdr3_aa: CASSLTPPDTQYF
cdr3_nt: TGTGCCAGCAGCTTAACCCCCCCAGATACGCAGTATTTT

v_call: TRBV5-5
d_call: -
j_call: TRBJ1-2
clone_size: -
cdr3_length: 15
cdr3_aa: CASSPNIYIDYGYTF
cdr3_nt: TGTGCCAGCAGCCCGAACATTTATATTGACTATGGCTACACCTTC

v_call: TRBV25-1
d_call: -
j_call: TRBJ2-7
clone_size: once
cdr3_length: 13
cdr3_aa: CASSENSPDEQYF
cdr3_nt: TGTGCCAGCAGTGAAAATAGCCCTGACGAGCAGTACTTC

v_call: TRBV6-4
d_call: -
j_call: TRBJ2-2
clone_size: many
cdr3_length: 13
cdr3_aa: CASSESNTGELFF
cdr3_nt: TGTGCCAGCAGTGAATCGAACACCGGGGAGCTGTTTTTT

v_call: TRBV4-3
d_call: -
j_call: TRBJ2-1
clone_size: few
cdr3_length: 14
cdr3_aa: CASSQDRAKGEQFF
cdr3_nt: TGCGCCAGCAGCCAAGATCGGGCGAAGGGTGAGCAGTTCTTC

v_call: TRBV6-1
d_call: -
j_call: TRBJ2-7
clone_size: -
cdr3_length: 12
cdr3_aa: CASRMGTEEQYF
cdr3_nt: TGTGCCAGCAGGATGGGGACGGAAGAGCAGTACTTC

v_call: TRBV5-1
d_call: -
j_call: TRBJ2-5
clone_size: -
cdr3_length: 15
cdr3_aa: CASSLEDGGQETQYF
cdr3_nt: TGCGCCAGCAGCTTAGAAGATGGGGGCCAAGAGACCCAGTACTTC

v_call: TRBV7-9
d_call: -
j_call: TRBJ2-3
clone_size: -
cdr3_length: 15
cdr3_aa: CASSFNNGSTDTQYF
cdr3_nt: TGTGCCAGCAGCTTTAATAACGGTAGCACAGATACGCAGTATTTT

v_call: TRBV7-8
d_call: -
j_call: TRBJ2-1
clone_size: few
cdr3_length: 17
cdr3_aa: CASSPGTLSNSYNEQFF
cdr3_nt: TGTGCCAGCAGCCCGGGGACGTTAAGTAACTCCTACAATGAGCAGTTCTTC

v_call: TRBV7-2
d_call: TRBD1
j_call: TRBJ2-5
clone_size: -
cdr3_length: 14
cdr3_aa: CASTGTGGFETQYF
cdr3_nt: TGTGCCAGCACCGGGACAGGGGGCTTTGAGACCCAGTACTTC

v_call: TRBV28
d_call: TRBD1
j_call: TRBJ2-7
clone_size: -
cdr3_length: 15
cdr3_aa: CASSLYWGQGREQYF
cdr3_nt: TGTGCCAGCAGTTTATATTGGGGACAGGGGCGAGAGCAGTACTTC

v_call: TRBV7-9
d_call: -
j_call: TRBJ1-5
clone_size: few
cdr3_length: 14
cdr3_aa: CASSLSGDNQPQHF
cdr3_nt: TGTGCCAGCAGCTTATCAGGGGACAATCAGCCCCAGCATTTT

v_call: TRBV12-3/TRBV12-4
d_call: TRBD1
j_call: TRBJ2-5
clone_size: once
cdr3_length: 14
cdr3_aa: CASSLDGQGGTQYF
cdr3_nt: TGTGCCAGCAGTTTAGACGGACAGGGCGGGACCCAGTACTTC

v_call: TRBV27
d_call: -
j_call: TRBJ1-1
clone_size: -
cdr3_length: 15
cdr3_aa: CASSLSVQLGTEAFF
cdr3_nt: TGTGCCAGCAGTTTATCGGTTCAATTGGGCACTGAAGCTTTCTTT

v_call: TRBV28
d_call: -
j_call: TRBJ2-7
clone_size: few
cdr3_length: 12
cdr3_aa: CASSTRLSSGYF
cdr3_nt: TGTGCCAGCAGTACACGTCTTAGCAGCGGGTACTTC

v_call: TRBV20-1
d_call: -
j_call: TRBJ2-1
clone_size: -
cdr3_length: 12
cdr3_aa: CSARGKTNEQFF
cdr3_nt: TGCAGTGCTAGAGGCAAAACCAATGAGCAGTTCTTC

v_call: TRBV20-1
d_call: -
j_call: TRBJ2-1
clone_size: few
cdr3_length: 17
cdr3_aa: CSARDFRRESSYNEQFF
cdr3_nt: TGCAGTGCTAGAGATTTTAGACGAGAGAGCTCCTACAATGAGCAGTTCTTC

v_call: TRBV20-1
d_call: -
j_call: TRBJ1-1
clone_size: -
cdr3_length: 12
cdr3_aa: CSAHLRGTEAFF
cdr3_nt: TGCAGTGCCCACTTAAGGGGCACTGAAGCTTTCTTT

v_call: TRBV6-6
d_call: -
j_call: TRBJ2-5
clone_size: few
cdr3_length: 13
cdr3_aa: CATRGLKQETQYF
cdr3_nt: TGTGCCACCCGAGGACTCAAACAAGAGACCCAGTACTTC

v_call: TRBV7-9
d_call: -
j_call: TRBJ1-3
clone_size: -
cdr3_length: 15
cdr3_aa: CASSPLGEAGNTIYF
cdr3_nt: TGTGCCAGCAGCCCCCTCGGGGAGGCTGGAAACACCATATATTTT

v_call: TRBV5-1
d_call: TRBD1
j_call: TRBJ2-5
clone_size: -
cdr3_length: 14
cdr3_aa: CASARQGTKETQYF
cdr3_nt: TGCGCCAGCGCCCGACAGGGCACCAAAGAGACCCAGTACTTC

v_call: TRBV7-2
d_call: -
j_call: TRBJ2-1
clone_size: -
cdr3_length: 12
cdr3_aa: CASSPLYNEQFF
cdr3_nt: TGTGCCAGCAGCCCTCTATACAATGAGCAGTTCTTC

v_call: TRBV12-3/TRBV12-4
d_call: -
j_call: TRBJ2-2
clone_size: -
cdr3_length: 13
cdr3_aa: CASSLDSAGELFF
cdr3_nt: TGTGCCAGCAGTTTGGACTCCGCCGGGGAGCTGTTTTTT

v_call: TRBV29-1
d_call: -
j_call: TRBJ1-2
clone_size: -
cdr3_length: 13
cdr3_aa: CSVGRETNYGYTF
cdr3_nt: TGCAGTGTTGGAAGGGAGACAAACTATGGCTACACCTTC

v_call: TRBV6-5
d_call: -
j_call: TRBJ2-5
clone_size: -
cdr3_length: 16
cdr3_aa: CASSYMAFSYQETQYF
cdr3_nt: TGTGCCAGCAGTTACATGGCGTTTTCCTATCAAGAGACCCAGTACTTC

v_call: TRBV18
d_call: -
j_call: TRBJ1-2
clone_size: few
cdr3_length: 13
cdr3_aa: CASSQDVMATPVF
cdr3_nt: TGTGCCAGCTCACAGGACGTTATGGCTACACCTGTCTTC

v_call: TRBV28
d_call: TRBD1
j_call: TRBJ2-7
clone_size: -
cdr3_length: 15
cdr3_aa: CASSLRDRGRGEQYF
cdr3_nt: TGTGCCAGCAGTTTAAGGGACAGGGGTAGGGGCGAGCAGTACTTC

v_call: TRBV4-3
d_call: -
j_call: TRBJ2-1
clone_size: -
cdr3_length: 15
cdr3_aa: CASSPSLATYNEQFF
cdr3_nt: TGCGCCAGCAGCCCTTCATTAGCGACCTACAATGAGCAGTTCTTC

v_call: TRBV5-1
d_call: -
j_call: TRBJ2-1
clone_size: few
cdr3_length: 16
cdr3_aa: CASSLGSARANNEQFF
cdr3_nt: TGCGCCAGCAGCTTGGGATCGGCCAGGGCGAACAATGAGCAGTTCTTC